One and the same sample provided the 4 T cell receptor beta chains below, sequenced in a study of blood T cell repertoires in COVID-19. Repertoires were generated with immunoSEQ multiplex PCR, while TCRdb's copy carries only in-frame clones and drops some. The data show approximately 140,000 clones, roughly 87% seen once. The sequenced material came from peripheral blood. These receptors were obtained from an older woman with active or convalescent COVID-19.

This clone has only one observation. The rearrangement joins TRBV7-2 to TRBJ2-7; no firm D call. This CDR3 is built from 14 residues. Deletions cut 0 bases from V and 2 bases from J, with 8 bases between. CDR1 is SGHTA, CDR2 FQGNSA, per germline. The chain's CDR3 is CASSLAPGTYEQYF. The CDR3 DNA reads as TGTGCCAGCAGCTTAGCGCCGGGTACCTACGAGCAGTACTTC.

This chain joins TRBV7-2 and TRBJ1-5, with D tentatively TRBD1 (5 bases). Germline-derived CDR1 and CDR2 are SGHTA and FQGNSA. V lost 2 bases and J lost 5, with 7 bases in between. CDR3 length: 13 amino acids. CDR3 sequence (DNA): TGTGCCAGCAGCTTATCCAGGGATCAGCCCCAGCATTTT. Encoded protein: CASSLSRDQPQHF.

The chain combines TRBV3-1 (or the pseudogene TRBV3-2) with TRBJ2-1; possible D gene TRBD1, 6 bases. The V end was cut by 1 base, the J end by 6 bases, with 10 bases between. The CDR3 contains 14 residues. Germline V gives CDR1 LGHDT, CDR2 YNNKEL (reference sequence). The CDR3 nucleotides read TGTGCCAGCAGCCAAGGTGGGACACGCAATGAGCAGTTCTTC. Protein: CASSQGGTRNEQFF.

The chain joins TRBV3-1 (or the pseudogene TRBV3-2) to TRBJ1-1, with D possibly matching TRBD1 (5 bases). Germline V CDR1 and CDR2: LGHDT, YNNKEL (reference sequence). CDR3 length: 13 residues. The V end lost 1 base, the J end lost 5 bases, and 8 bases lay between the germline ends. Here the CDR3 reads CASSQGSGTEAFF. DNA of the CDR3: TGTGCCAGCAGCCAAGGGTCAGGGACTGAAGCTTTCTTT.